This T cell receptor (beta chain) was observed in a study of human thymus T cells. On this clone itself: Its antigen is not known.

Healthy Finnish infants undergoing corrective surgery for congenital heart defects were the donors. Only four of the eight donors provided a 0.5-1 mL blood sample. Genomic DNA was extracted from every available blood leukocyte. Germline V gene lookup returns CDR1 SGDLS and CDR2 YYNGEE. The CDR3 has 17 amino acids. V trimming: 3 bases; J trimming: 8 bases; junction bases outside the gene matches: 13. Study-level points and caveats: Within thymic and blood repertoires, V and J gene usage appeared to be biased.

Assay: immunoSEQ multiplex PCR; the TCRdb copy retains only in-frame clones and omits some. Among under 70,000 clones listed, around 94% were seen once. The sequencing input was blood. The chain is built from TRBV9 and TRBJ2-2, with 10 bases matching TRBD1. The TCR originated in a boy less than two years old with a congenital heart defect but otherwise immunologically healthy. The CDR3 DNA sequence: TGTGCCAGCAGCGACCTCTCGGGGACAGGGGCGAGGGGGGAGCTGTTTTTT. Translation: CASSDLSGTGARGELFF.